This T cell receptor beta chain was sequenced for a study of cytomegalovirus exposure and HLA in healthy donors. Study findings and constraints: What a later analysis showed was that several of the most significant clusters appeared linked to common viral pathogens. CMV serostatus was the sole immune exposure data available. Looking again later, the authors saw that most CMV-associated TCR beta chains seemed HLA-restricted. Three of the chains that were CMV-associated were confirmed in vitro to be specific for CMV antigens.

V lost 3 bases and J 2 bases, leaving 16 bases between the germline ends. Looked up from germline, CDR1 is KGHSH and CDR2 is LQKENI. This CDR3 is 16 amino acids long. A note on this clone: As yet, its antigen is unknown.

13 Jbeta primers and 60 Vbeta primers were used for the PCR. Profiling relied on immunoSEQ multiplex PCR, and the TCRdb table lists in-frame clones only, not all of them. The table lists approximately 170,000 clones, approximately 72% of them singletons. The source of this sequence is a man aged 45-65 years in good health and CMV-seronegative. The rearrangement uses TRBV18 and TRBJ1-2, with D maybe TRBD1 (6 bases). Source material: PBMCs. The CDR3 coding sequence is TGTGCCAGCTCACCCGAGGACAGAATTCTAAACTATGGCTACACCTTC. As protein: CASSPEDRILNYGYTF.